This TCR beta chain emerged from a study of blood T cell repertoires in COVID-19. At the level of the study: T cells, B-cell-depleted T cells, or PBMCs supplied cDNA or gDNA.

The method was immunoSEQ multiplex PCR; TCRdb's version includes in-frame clones alone and lacks a portion of them. The data show about 210,000 clones, with approximately 78% seen just once and about 12% held by the top ten. V was clipped by 7 bases and J by 1 base; unmatched bases: 7. Germline V gene lookup returns CDR1 SGHDT and CDR2 YYEEEE. The CDR3 loop spans 14 amino acids. The rearrangement uses TRBV5-6 and TRBJ2-7; 8 nucleotides match TRBD1. The TCR comes from a woman aged 40 to 55 with acute or convalescent COVID-19. The sequenced sample was peripheral blood. CDR3 bases: TGTGCCAGCGCAACAGGGACAGGATCCTACGAGCAGTACTTC. Translated, it gives CASATGTGSYEQYF. The entire variable domain, with the rest obtained from reference TRBV5-6 and TRBJ2-7, is as follows: DAGVTQSPTHLIKTRGQQVTLRCSPKSGHDTVSWYQQALGQGPQFIFQYYEEEERQRGNFPDRFSGHQFPNYSSELNVNALLLGDSALYLCASATGTGSYEQYFGPGTRLTVT.